This TCR beta chain was profiled in a study of blood T cell repertoires in COVID-19. Turning to the study itself: The United States, Italy and Spain were the sources of the acute and convalescent COVID-19 samples.

The repertoire was sequenced with immunoSEQ multiplex PCR; TCRdb's copy has only in-frame clones and lacks some. The sample has about 140,000 clones, around 83% seen once; the top ten hold over 8%. Per the germline V gene, CDR1 is KGHSH and CDR2 is LQKENI. The CDR3 contains 15 residues. V was clipped by 6 bases and J by 3 bases, with 17 bases between them. Source material: peripheral blood. The clonotype originates from a woman between 55 and 75 years old with acute or convalescent COVID-19. V and J are TRBV18 and TRBJ1-1, with TRBD1 as a possible D gene (5 bases). CDR3 in DNA: TGTGCCAGCTCCCCCGACAGAGGGAGGGACACTGAAGCTTTCTTT. Translated, it gives CASSPDRGRDTEAFF. The entire variable domain, with the rest obtained from reference TRBV18 and TRBJ1-1, is as follows: NAGVMQNPRHLVRRRGQEARLRCSPMKGHSHVYWYRQLPEEGLKFMVYLQKENIIDESGMPKERFSAEFPKEGPSILRIQQVVRGDSAAYFCASSPDRGRDTEAFFGQGTRLTVV.